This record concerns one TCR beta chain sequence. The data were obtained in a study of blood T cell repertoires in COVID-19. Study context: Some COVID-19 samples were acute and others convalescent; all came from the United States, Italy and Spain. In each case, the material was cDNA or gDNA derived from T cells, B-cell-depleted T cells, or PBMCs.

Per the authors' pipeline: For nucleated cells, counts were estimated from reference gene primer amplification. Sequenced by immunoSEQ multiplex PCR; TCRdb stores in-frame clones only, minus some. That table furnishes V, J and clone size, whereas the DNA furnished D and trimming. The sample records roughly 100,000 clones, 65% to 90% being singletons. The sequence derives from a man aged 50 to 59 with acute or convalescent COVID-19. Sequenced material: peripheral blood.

In nucleotides, the CDR3 is TGTGCCAGCAGTGAATTTAGTAATGAGCAGTTCTTC. This encodes CASSEFSNEQFF. The chain couples TRBV6-1 to TRBJ2-1; no clear D. The CDR3 has 12 amino acids. The germline gives CDR1 MNHNS, CDR2 SASEGT. Trimming stripped 2 bases from V and 7 bases from J, with 6 bases between.